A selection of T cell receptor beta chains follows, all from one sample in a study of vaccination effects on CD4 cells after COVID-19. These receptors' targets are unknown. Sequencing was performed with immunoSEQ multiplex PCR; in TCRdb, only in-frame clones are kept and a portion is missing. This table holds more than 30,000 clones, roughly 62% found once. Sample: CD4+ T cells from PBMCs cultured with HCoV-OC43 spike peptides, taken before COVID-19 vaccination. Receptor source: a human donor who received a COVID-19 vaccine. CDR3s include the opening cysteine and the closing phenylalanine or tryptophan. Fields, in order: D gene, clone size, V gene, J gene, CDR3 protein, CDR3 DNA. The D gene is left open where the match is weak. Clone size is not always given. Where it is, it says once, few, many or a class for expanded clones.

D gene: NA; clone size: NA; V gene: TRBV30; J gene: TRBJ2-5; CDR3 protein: CAWSKRKTQYF; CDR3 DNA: TGTGCCTGGAGTAAGAGAAAGACCCAGTACTTC
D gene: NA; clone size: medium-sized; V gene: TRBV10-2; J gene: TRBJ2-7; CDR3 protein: CASSESSRRGSSYEQYF; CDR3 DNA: TGCGCCAGCAGTGAGTCGAGTAGACGGGGAAGCTCCTACGAGCAGTACTTC
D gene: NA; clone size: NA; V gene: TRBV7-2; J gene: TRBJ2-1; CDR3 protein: CASSLTSDNEQFF; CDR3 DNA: TGTGCCAGCAGCTTAACCTCTGACAATGAGCAGTTCTTC
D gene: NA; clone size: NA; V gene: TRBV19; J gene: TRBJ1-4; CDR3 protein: CASRARIVTNEKLFF; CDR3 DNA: TGTGCCAGTAGGGCCCGGATTGTGACTAATGAAAAACTGTTTTTT
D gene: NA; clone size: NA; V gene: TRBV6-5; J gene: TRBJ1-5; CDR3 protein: CASRDRDNQPQHF; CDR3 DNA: TGTGCCAGCAGGGACCGGGACAATCAGCCCCAGCATTTT
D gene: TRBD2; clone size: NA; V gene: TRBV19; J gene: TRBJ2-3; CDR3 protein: CASNLTSGGRCNTDTQYF; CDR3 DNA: TGTGCCAGTAATCTCACTAGCGGGGGTAGGTGTAACACAGATACGCAGTATTTT
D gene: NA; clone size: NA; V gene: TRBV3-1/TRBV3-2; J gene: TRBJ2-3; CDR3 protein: CASSLVGAYGDTDTQYF; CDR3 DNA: TGTGCCAGCAGCCTGGTAGGGGCATATGGGGACACAGATACGCAGTATTTT
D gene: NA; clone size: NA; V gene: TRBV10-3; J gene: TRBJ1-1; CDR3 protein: CAIRGDSNTEAFF; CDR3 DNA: TGTGCCATCAGAGGGGACTCGAACACTGAAGCTTTCTTT
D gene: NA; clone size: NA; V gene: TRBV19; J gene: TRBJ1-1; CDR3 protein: CASSQRRVGSSEAFF; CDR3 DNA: TGTGCCAGTAGCCAACGCAGGGTGGGGTCTTCTGAAGCTTTCTTT
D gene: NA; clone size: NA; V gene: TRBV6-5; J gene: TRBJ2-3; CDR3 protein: CASRELADTQYF; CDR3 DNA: TGTGCCAGCAGAGAGTTGGCAGATACGCAGTATTTT
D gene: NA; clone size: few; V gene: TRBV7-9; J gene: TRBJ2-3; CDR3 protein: CASSLRQASTDTQYF; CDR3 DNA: TGTGCCAGCAGCCTGCGACAGGCTAGCACAGATACGCAGTATTTT
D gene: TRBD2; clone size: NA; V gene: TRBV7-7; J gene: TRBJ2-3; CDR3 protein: CASSPRLAVSTDTQYF; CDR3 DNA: TGTGCCAGCAGCCCCAGACTAGCGGTGAGCACAGATACGCAGTATTTT
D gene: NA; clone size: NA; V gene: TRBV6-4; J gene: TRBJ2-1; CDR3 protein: CASSDERGGNEQFF; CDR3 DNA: TGTGCCAGCAGTGACGAGAGGGGGGGAAATGAGCAGTTCTTC
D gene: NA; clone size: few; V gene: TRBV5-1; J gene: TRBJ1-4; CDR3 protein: CASSLAQGPEEKLFF; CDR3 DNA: TGCGCCAGCAGCTTGGCCCAGGGGCCGGAAGAAAAACTGTTTTTT
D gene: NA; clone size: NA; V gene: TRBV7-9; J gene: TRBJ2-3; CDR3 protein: CASSRGGGTDTQYF; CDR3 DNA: TGTGCCAGCAGCCGAGGCGGGGGCACAGATACGCAGTATTTT
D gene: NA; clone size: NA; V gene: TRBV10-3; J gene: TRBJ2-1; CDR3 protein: CATTPNMGGNTYNEQFF; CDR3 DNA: TGTGCCACAACCCCCAACATGGGGGGCAACACCTACAATGAGCAGTTCTTC
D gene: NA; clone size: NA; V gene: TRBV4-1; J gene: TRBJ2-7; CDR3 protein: CASSQDPEGGQDEQYF; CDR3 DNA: TGCGCCAGCAGCCAGGATCCAGAGGGGGGCCAGGACGAGCAGTACTTC
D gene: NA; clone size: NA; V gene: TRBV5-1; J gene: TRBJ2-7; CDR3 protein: CASSLPGPGVGTGSYEQYF; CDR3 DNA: TGCGCCAGCAGCTTACCAGGACCCGGTGTGGGAACAGGATCCTACGAGCAGTACTTC
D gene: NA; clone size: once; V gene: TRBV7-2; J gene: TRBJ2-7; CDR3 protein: CASSLGGFRDTDYEQYF; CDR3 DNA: TGTGCCAGCAGCTTAGGTGGTTTTCGGGACACCGACTACGAGCAGTACTTC
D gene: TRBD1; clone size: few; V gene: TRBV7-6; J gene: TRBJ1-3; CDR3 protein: CASSSSAGGGNTIYF; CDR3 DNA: TGTGCCAGCAGCTCATCGGCAGGGGGCGGAAACACCATATATTTT
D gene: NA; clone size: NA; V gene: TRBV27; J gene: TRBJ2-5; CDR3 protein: CASRALSEETQYF; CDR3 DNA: TGTGCCAGCCGGGCTCTCTCAGAAGAGACCCAGTACTTC
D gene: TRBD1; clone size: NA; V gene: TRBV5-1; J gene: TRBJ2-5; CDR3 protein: CASSLLGTGGSGQETQYF; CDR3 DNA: TGCGCCAGCAGCTTGTTGGGGACAGGGGGATCAGGGCAAGAGACCCAGTACTTC
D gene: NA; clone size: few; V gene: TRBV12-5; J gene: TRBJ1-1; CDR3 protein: CASGLSGFRLAHF; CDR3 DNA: TGTGCTAGTGGTTTATCCGGATTCCGCTTAGCCCATTTT
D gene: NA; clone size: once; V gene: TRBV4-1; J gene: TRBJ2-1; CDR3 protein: CASSQESVGEQFF; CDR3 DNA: TGCGCCAGCAGCCAAGAATCGGTCGGTGAGCAGTTCTTC
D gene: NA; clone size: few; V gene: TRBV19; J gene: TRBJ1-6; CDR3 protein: CASAKSSGEGRNSPLHF; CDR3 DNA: TGTGCCAGTGCCAAATCTTCGGGAGAGGGGCGGAATTCACCCCTCCACTTT
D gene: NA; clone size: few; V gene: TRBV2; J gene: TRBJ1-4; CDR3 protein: CASSAQRNNEKLFF; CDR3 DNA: TGTGCCAGCAGTGCTCAGAGGAATAATGAAAAACTGTTTTTT
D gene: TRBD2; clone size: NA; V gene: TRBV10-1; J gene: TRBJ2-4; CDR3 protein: CASSPELAEIQYF; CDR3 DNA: TGCGCCAGCAGTCCAGAACTAGCGGAAATTCAGTACTTC
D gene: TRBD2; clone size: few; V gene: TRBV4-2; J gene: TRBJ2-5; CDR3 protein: CASSGASGRGFVTQYF; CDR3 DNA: TGTGCCAGCAGCGGGGCTAGCGGGAGAGGTTTTGTGACCCAGTACTTC
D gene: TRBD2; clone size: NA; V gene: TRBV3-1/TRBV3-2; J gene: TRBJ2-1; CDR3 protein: CASRPTLAGGEAGSYNEQFF; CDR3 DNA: TGTGCCAGCAGGCCGACGTTAGCGGGGGGAGAGGCAGGGTCCTACAATGAGCAGTTCTTC
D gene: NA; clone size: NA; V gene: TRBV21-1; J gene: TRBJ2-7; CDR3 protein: CASSSGPNRDPWHEQYF; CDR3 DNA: TGTGCCAGCAGCTCGGGCCCAAACAGGGACCCTTGGCACGAGCAGTACTTC
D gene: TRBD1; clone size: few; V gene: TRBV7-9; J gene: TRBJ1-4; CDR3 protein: CASSLGQGFDEKLFF; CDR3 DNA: TGTGCCAGCAGCTTAGGACAGGGTTTTGATGAAAAACTGTTTTTT
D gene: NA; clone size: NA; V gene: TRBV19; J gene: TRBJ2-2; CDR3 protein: CASSLQQNTGELFF; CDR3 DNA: TGTGCCAGTAGTCTCCAACAGAACACCGGGGAGCTGTTTTTT
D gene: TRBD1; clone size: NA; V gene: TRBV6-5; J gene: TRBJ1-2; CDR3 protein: CASSPRDSYGYTF; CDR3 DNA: TGTGCCAGCAGTCCTCGGGACAGCTATGGCTACACCTTC
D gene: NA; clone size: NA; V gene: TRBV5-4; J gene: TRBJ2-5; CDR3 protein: CASSAVGRGERRQETQYF; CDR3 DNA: TGTGCCAGCAGCGCCGTAGGGAGAGGAGAAAGGAGACAAGAGACCCAGTACTTC
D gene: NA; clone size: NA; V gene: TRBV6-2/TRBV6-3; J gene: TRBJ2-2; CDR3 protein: CASSYYGELFF; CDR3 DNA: TGTGCCAGCAGTTACTACGGGGAGCTGTTTTTT
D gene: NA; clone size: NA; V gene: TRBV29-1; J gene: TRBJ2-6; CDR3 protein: CSVEESAGTGGSGANVLTF; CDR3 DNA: TGCAGCGTTGAAGAATCTGCGGGAACGGGTGGCTCTGGGGCCAACGTCCTGACTTTC
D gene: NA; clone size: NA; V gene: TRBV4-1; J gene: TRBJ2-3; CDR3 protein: CASSQGLLAYTDTQYF; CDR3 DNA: TGCGCCAGCAGCCAGGGCCTTCTAGCGTACACAGATACGCAGTATTTT
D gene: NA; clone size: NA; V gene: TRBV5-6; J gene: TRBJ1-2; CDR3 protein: CASSAGGGIGGYTF; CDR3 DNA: TGTGCCAGCAGCGCTGGTGGGGGGATTGGTGGCTACACCTTC
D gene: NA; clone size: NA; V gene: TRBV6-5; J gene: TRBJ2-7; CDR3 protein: CATGADFTYEQYF; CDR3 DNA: TGTGCCACCGGGGCGGATTTTACCTACGAGCAGTACTTC
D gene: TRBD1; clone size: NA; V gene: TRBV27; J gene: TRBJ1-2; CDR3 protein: CASSPTGLEGARGYTF; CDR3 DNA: TGTGCCAGCAGTCCCACGGGGTTGGAGGGGGCTCGCGGCTACACCTTC
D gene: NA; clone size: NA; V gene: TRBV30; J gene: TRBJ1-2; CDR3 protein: CAWDRTPEAYGYTF; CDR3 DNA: TGTGCCTGGGACCGGACTCCCGAGGCCTATGGCTACACCTTC
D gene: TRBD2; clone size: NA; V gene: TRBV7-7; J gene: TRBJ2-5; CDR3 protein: CASSAGLAGSQETQYF; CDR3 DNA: TGTGCCAGCAGCGCTGGGCTAGCGGGGTCCCAAGAGACCCAGTACTTC
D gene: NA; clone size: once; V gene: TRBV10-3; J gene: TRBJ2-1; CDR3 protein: CAISAPSRTGGLYNEQFF; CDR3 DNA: TGTGCCATCAGTGCCCCCTCCCGAACAGGCGGCCTCTACAATGAGCAGTTCTTC
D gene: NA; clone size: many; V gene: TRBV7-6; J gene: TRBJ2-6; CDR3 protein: CASSSGPLISGANVLTF; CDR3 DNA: TGTGCCAGCAGCTCCGGACCGCTCATCTCTGGGGCCAACGTCCTGACTTTC
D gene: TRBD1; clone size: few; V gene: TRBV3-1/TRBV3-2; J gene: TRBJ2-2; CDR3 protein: CASSPGTGRGELFF; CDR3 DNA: TGTGCCAGCAGCCCCGGGACAGGGCGCGGGGAGCTGTTTTTT
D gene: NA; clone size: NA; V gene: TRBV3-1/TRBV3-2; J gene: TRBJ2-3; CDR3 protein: CASSQVDTQYF; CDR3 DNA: TGTGCCAGCAGCCAAGTAGATACGCAGTATTTT
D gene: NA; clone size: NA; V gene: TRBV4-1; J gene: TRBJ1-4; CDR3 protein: CASSLRALTNEKLFF; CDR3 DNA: TGCGCCAGCAGCCTGCGGGCCCTGACTAATGAAAAACTGTTTTTT
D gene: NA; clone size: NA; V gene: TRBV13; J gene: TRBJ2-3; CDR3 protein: CASSRGSERTHTQYF; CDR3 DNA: TGTGCCAGCAGCCGAGGGTCAGAAAGAACACACACGCAGTATTTT
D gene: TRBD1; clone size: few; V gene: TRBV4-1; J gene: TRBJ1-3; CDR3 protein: CASSQVDRRLSGNTIYF; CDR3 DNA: TGCGCCAGCAGCCAAGTGGACAGGAGACTCTCTGGAAACACCATATATTTT
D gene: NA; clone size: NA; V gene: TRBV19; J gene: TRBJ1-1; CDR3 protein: CASSINVNTEAFF; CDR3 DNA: TGTGCCAGTAGTATAAATGTGAACACTGAAGCTTTCTTT
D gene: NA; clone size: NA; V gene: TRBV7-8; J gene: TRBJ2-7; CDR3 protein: CASSPTELTEQYF; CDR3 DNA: TGTGCCAGCAGCCCTACGGAGTTAACTGAGCAGTACTTC
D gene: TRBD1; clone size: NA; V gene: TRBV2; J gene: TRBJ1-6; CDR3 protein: CASRTDRGAANSPLHF; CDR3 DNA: TGTGCCAGCAGGACGGACAGGGGCGCTGCCAATTCACCCCTCCACTTT
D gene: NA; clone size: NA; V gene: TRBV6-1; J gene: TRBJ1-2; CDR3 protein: CASSESGPSLGYTF; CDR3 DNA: TGTGCCAGCAGTGAATCAGGGCCGAGTCTGGGCTACACCTTC
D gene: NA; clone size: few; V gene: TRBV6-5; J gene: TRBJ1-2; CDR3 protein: CASRLGQSYGYTF; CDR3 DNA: TGTGCCAGCAGGCTCGGACAGTCCTATGGCTACACCTTC
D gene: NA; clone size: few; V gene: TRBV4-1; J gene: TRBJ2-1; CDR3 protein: CASSQPPQSTYNEQFF; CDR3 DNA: TGCGCCAGCAGCCAACCGCCACAAAGCACCTACAATGAGCAGTTCTTC